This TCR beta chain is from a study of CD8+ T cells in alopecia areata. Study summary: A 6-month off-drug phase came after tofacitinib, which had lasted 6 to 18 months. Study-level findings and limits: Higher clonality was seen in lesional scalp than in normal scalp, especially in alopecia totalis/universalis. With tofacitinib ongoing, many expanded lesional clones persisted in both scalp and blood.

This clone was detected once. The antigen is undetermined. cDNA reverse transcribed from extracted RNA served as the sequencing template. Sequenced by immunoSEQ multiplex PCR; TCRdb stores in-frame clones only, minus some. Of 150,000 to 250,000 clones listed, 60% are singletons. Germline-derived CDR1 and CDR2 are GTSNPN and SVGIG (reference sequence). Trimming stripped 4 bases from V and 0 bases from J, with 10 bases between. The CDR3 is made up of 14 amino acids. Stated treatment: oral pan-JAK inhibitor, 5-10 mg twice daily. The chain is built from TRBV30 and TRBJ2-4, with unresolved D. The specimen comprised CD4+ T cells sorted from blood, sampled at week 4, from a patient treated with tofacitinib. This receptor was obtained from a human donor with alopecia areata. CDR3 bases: TGTGCCTGGAAATCGCAACGAGCCAAAAACATTCAGTACTTC. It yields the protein CAWKSQRAKNIQYF.